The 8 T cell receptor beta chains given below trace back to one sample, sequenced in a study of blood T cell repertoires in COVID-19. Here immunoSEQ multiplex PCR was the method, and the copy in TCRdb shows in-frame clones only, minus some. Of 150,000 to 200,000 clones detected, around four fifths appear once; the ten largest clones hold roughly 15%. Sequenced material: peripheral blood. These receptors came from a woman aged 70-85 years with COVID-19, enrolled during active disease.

CDR3 sequence: CASSPTRGGTEAFF. The CDR3 DNA reads TGTGCCAGCAGCCCCACTCGGGGGGGCACTGAAGCTTTCTTT. This chain links TRBV7-9 with TRBJ1-1, with a tentative D call TRBD1 (5 bases). This CDR3 region has 14 residues. V was pared by 5 bases and J by 4 bases, with 14 bases between. Germline loops: CDR1 SEHNR, CDR2 FQNEAQ (reference sequence).

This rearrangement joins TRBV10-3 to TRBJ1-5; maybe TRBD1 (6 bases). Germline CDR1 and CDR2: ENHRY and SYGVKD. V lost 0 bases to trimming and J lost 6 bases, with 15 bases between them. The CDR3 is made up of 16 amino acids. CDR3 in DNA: TGTGCCATCAGTGAGTCGAAAGGACAGTTCTCTCAGCCCCAGCATTTT. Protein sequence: CAISESKGQFSQPQHF.

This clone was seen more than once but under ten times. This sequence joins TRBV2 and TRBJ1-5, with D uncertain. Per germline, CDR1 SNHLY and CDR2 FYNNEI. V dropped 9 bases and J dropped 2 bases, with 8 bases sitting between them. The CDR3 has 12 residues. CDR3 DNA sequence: TGTGCCAGTGGCCTGGGCAATCAGCCCCAGCATTTT. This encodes CASGLGNQPQHF. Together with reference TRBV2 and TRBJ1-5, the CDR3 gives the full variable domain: EPEVTQTPSHQVTQMGQEVILRCVPISNHLYFYWYRQILGQKVEFLVSFYNNEISEKSEIFDDQFSVERPDGSNFTLKIRSTKLEDSAMYFCASGLGNQPQHFGDGTRLSIL.

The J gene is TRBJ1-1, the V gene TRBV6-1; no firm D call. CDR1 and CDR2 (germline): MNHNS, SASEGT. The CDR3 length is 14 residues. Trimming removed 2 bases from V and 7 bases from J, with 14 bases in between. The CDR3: CASSENGKRFEAFF. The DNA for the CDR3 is TGTGCCAGCAGTGAAAACGGGAAACGGTTTGAAGCTTTCTTT.

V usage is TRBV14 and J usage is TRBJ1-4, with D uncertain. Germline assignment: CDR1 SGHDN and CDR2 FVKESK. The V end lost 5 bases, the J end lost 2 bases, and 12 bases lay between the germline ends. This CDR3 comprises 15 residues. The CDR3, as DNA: TGTGCCAGCAGCTCACCCCTGAGGACTAATGAAAAACTGTTTTTT. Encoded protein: CASSSPLRTNEKLFF.

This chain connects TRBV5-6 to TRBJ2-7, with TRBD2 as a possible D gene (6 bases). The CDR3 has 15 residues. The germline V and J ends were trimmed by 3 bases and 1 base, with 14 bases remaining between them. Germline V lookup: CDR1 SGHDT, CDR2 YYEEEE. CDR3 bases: TGTGCCAGCAGCTCAGGTGGCGGGATGTCCTACGAGCAGTACTTC. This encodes CASSSGGGMSYEQYF. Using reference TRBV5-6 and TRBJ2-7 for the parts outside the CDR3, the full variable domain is DAGVTQSPTHLIKTRGQQVTLRCSPKSGHDTVSWYQQALGQGPQFIFQYYEEEERQRGNFPDRFSGHQFPNYSSELNVNALLLGDSALYLCASSSGGGMSYEQYFGPGTRLTVT.

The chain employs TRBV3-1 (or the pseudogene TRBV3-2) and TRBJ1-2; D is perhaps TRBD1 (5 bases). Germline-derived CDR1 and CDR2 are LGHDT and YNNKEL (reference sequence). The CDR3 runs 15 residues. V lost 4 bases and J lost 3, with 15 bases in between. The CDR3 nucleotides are TGTGCCAGCAGCCCAGGGCCGGGGGAGGACTATGGCTACACCTTC. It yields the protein CASSPGPGEDYGYTF.

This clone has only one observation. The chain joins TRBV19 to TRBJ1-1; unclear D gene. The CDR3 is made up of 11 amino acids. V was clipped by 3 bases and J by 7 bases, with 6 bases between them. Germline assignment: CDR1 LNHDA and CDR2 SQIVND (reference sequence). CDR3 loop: CASSMVGEAFF. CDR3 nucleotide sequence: TGTGCCAGTAGTATGGTCGGTGAAGCTTTCTTT.